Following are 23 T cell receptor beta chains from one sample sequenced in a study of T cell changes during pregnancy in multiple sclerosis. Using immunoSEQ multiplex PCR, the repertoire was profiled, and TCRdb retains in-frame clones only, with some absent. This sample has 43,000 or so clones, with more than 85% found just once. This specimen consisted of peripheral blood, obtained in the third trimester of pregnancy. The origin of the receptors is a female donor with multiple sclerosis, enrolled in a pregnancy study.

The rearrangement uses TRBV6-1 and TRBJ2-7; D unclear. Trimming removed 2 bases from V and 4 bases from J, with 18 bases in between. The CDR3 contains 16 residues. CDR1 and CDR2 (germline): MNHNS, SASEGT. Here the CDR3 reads CASSESPLAAGYEQYF. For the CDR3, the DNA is TGTGCCAGCAGTGAAAGCCCACTCGCGGCTGGGTACGAGCAGTACTTC.

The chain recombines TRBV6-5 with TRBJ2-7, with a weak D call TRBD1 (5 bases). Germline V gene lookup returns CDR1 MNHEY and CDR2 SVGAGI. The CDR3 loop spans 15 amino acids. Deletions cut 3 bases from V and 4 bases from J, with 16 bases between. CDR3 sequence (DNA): TGTGCCAGCAGTTATTCCGCAGGGATGGGTTACGAGCAGTACTTC. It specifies CASSYSAGMGYEQYF.

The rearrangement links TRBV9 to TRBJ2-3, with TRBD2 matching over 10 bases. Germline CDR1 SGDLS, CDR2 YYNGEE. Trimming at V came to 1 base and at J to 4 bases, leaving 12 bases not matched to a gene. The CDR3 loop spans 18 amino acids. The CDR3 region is CASSVRRGGAGGPDTQYF. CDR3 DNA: TGTGCCAGCAGCGTAAGGCGGGGAGGAGCGGGAGGGCCAGATACGCAGTATTTT.

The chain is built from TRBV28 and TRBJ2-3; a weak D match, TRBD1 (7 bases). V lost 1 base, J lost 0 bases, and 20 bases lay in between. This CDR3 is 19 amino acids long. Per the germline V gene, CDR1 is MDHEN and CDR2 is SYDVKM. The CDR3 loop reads CASSLYGGGGSTSTDTQYF. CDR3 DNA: TGTGCCAGCAGTTTATATGGAGGGGGCGGAAGTACTAGCACAGATACGCAGTATTTT.

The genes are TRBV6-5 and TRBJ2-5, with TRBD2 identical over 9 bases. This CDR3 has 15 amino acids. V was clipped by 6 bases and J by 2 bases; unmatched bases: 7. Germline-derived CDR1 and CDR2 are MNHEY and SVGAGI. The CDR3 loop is CASRLSGGRQETQYF. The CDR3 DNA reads TGTGCCAGCAGACTTAGCGGGGGCCGACAAGAGACCCAGTACTTC.

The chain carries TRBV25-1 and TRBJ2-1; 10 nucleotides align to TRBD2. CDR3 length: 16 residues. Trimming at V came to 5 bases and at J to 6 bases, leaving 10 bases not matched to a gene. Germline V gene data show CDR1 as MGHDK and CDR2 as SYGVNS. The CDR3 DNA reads TGTGCCAGCAGTCCGACGGGACTAGCGACGATCAATGAGCAGTTCTTC. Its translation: CASSPTGLATINEQFF.

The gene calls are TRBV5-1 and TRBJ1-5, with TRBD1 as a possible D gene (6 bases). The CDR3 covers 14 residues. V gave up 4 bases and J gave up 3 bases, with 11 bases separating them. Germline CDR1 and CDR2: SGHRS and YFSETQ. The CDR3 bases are TGCGCCAGCAGCCCGACAGGAAACAATCAGCCCCAGCATTTT. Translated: CASSPTGNNQPQHF.

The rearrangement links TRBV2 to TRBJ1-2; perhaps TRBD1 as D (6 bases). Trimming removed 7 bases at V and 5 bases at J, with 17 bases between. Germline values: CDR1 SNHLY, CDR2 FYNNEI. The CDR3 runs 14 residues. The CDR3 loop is CASISEGEIYGYTF. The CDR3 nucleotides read TGTGCCAGCATCTCTGAGGGGGAAATTTATGGCTACACCTTC.

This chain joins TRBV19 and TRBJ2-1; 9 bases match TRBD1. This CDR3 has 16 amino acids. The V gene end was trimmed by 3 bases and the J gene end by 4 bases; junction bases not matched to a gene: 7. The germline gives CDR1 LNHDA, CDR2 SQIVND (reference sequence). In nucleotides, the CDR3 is TGTGCCAGTAGTATGGGGTTCGGACAGGGGTACAATGAGCAGTTCTTC. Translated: CASSMGFGQGYNEQFF.

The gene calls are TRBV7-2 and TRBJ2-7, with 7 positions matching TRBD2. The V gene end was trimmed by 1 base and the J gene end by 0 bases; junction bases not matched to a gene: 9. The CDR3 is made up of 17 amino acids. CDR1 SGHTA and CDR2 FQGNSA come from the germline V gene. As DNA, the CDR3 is TGTGCCAGCAGCTTAGGGGGAATGGGCGGGAGCTCCTACGAGCAGTACTTC. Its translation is CASSLGGMGGSSYEQYF.

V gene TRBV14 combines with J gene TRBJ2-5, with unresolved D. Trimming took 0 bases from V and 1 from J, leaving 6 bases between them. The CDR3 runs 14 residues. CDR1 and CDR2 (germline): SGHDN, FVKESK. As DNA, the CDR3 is TGTGCCAGCAGCCAAGACTACCTCCAAGAGACCCAGTACTTC. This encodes CASSQDYLQETQYF.

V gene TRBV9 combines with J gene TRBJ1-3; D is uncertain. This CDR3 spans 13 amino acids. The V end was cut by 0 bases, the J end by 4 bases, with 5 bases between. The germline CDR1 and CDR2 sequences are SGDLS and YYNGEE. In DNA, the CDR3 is TGTGCCAGCAGCGTAGCCGAGGGAAACACCATATATTTT. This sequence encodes CASSVAEGNTIYF.

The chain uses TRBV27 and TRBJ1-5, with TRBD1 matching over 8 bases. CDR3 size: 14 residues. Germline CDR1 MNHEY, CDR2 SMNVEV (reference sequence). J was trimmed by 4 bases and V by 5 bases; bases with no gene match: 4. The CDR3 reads CASSERQGNQPQHF. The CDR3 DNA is TGTGCCAGCAGTGAGCGACAGGGGAATCAGCCCCAGCATTTT.

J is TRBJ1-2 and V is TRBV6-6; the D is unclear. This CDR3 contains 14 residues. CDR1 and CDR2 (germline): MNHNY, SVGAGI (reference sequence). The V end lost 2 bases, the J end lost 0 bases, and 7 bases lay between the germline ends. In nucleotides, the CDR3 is TGTGCCAGCAGTTACGGAGGCGCTAACTATGGCTACACCTTC. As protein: CASSYGGANYGYTF.

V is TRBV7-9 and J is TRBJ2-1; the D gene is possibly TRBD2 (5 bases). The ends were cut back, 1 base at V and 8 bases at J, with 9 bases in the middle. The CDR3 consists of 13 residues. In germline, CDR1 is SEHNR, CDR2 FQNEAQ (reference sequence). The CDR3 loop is CASSLDTRDEQFF. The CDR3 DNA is TGTGCCAGCAGCTTAGATACTAGAGATGAGCAGTTCTTC.

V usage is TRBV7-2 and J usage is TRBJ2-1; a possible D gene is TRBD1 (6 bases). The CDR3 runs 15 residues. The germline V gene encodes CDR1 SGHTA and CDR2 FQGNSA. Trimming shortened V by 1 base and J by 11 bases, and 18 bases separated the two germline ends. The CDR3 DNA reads TGTGCCAGCAGCTTAGGACTAACAGGGTCCCTTAAGCAGTTCTTC. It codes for CASSLGLTGSLKQFF.

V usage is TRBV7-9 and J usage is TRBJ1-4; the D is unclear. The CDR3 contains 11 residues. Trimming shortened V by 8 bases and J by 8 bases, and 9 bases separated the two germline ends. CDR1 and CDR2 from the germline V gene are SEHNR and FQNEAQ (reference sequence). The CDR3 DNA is TGTGCCAGCTCGGTAAACGAAAAACTGTTTTTT. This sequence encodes CASSVNEKLFF.

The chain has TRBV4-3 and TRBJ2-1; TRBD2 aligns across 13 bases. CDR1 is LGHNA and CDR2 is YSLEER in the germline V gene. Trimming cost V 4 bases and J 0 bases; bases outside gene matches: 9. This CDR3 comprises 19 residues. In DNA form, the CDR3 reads TGCGCCAGCAGCCGAGAAGGACTAGCGGGAGACCCCTCCTACAATGAGCAGTTCTTC. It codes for CASSREGLAGDPSYNEQFF.

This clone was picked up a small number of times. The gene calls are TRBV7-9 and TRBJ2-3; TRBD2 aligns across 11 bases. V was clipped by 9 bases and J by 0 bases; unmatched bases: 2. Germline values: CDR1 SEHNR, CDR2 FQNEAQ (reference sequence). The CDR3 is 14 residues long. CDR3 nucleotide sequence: TGTGCCAGTCTAGCGGGGGGTAGCACAGATACGCAGTATTTT. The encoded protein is CASLAGGSTDTQYF.

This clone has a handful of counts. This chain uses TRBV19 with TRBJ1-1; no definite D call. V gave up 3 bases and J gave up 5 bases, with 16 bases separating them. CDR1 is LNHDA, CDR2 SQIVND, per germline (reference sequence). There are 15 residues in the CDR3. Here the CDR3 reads CASSIGPGRKTEAFF. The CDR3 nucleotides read TGTGCCAGTAGTATTGGCCCGGGGAGGAAGACTGAAGCTTTCTTT.

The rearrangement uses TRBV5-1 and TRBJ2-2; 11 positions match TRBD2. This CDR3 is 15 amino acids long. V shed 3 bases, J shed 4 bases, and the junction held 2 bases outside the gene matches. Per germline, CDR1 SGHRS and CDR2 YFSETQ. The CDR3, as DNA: TGCGCCAGCAGCTGGGGGACTAGCGGCACCGGGGAGCTGTTTTTT. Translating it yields CASSWGTSGTGELFF.

The CDR3 region has the DNA TGCGCCAGCAGCTTGAGCACCTCCTACGAGCAGTACTTC. Translating gives CASSLSTSYEQYF. The gene calls are TRBV5-1 and TRBJ2-7, with D unclear. Germline V gene sequence: CDR1 SGHRS, CDR2 YFSETQ. V was pared by 1 base and J by 0 bases, with 5 bases between. This CDR3 is built from 13 residues. The full variable domain, completed using reference TRBV5-1 and TRBJ2-7, is KAGVTQTPRYLIKTRGQQVTLSCSPISGHRSVSWYQQTPGQGLQFLFEYFSETQRNKGNFPGRFSGRQFSNSRSEMNVSTLELGDSALYLCASSLSTSYEQYFGPGTRLTVT.

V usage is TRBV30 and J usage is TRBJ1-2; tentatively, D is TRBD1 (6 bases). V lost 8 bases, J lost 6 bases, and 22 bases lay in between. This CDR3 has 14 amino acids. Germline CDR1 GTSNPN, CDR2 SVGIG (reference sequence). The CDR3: CAAQKDSRDDGYTF. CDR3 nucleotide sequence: TGTGCCGCTCAAAAGGACAGTAGAGACGATGGCTACACCTTC.